The rows below give T cell receptor beta chains drawn from one sample of a study of cytomegalovirus exposure and HLA in healthy donors. Method: immunoSEQ multiplex PCR; TCRdb's copy keeps in-frame clones and lacks some. The sample lists approximately 170,000 clones, approximately 85% seen once, with over 2.5% in the top ten. The source material was PBMCs. The receptors shown here come from a man aged 25-40 years in good health and CMV-seropositive. Both conserved end residues are part of each CDR3. Clone size is given for some rows only: seen once, a few or many times, or a class if the clone is expanded.

V gene,clone size,CDR3 protein
TRBV2,once,CASEDRLYEQYF
TRBV4-3,-,CASSQETGGGWNTEAFF
TRBV18,-,CASSPGGSTGELFF
TRBV27,-,CASSLNQGSGETQYF
TRBV27,-,CATTHEPGLAGDGSTGELFF
TRBV19,-,CASTPGLGPIRGTGELFF
TRBV5-8,once,CASTPGVRGNEQFF
TRBV10-3,once,CAIRVLGEENYGYTF
TRBV9,once,CASSRQGNSYEQYF
TRBV7-2,-,CASSLPRADEQFF
TRBV7-9,-,CASSLAQAGLYGYTF
TRBV5-1,-,CASSLGLAGFGDTQYF
TRBV10-1,-,CASSPGTSGGQETQYF
TRBV5-1,-,CASSLAVGQGTDTQYF
TRBV5-1,-,CASSLDRGTGGYTF
TRBV7-9,-,CSSSRDSFYEQYF
TRBV4-3,-,CASSLGLAGVAGELFF
TRBV11-2,-,CASSFGPGTADEQFF
TRBV2,-,CASSTTANTGELFF
TRBV4-3,-,CASSQEGGYNEQFF
TRBV7-3,few,CASSAQGGGVVGELFF
TRBV15,-,CATSRDLAANTGELFF
TRBV6-6,-,CASSTSSNEQFF
TRBV6-5,-,CASSPRQGRALHF
TRBV4-1,few,CASSHQGNQPQHF